Listed below are T cell receptor beta chains from one sample, sequenced in a study of technical replicates of blood from a few donors. The data were produced by immunoSEQ multiplex PCR, yet TCRdb's version contains in-frame clones alone and is incomplete. The repertoire includes tens of thousands of clones, 95% to 98% of them detected once, and over 0.15% sits in the top ten. Sequencing was carried out using T cells isolated from PBMCs. The receptors derive from a human donor in good health. The CDR3 runs from the conserved cysteine through the conserved F or W. A D gene is named only where the DNA matches it firmly. Some rows have no size entry. The others give once, few or many, or a class for an expanded clone.

V: TRBV15
size: -
D: TRBD2
J: TRBJ2-3
DNA: TGTGCCACCAGCAGAGATAGGCTAGCGGGGGGCTCTTTCACAGATACGCAGTATTTT
CDR3: CATSRDRLAGGSFTDTQYF

V: TRBV25-1
size: -
D: -
J: TRBJ1-6
DNA: TGTGCCAGCAGTGGCCAACCGGGGAATTCACCCCTCCACTTT
CDR3: CASSGQPGNSPLHF

V: TRBV5-1
size: -
D: TRBD1
J: TRBJ1-2
DNA: TGCGCCAGCAGCTCGGGACCTGGGACAGCGTTGTATGGCTACACCTTC
CDR3: CASSSGPGTALYGYTF

V: TRBV7-9
size: -
D: -
J: TRBJ2-1
DNA: TGTGCCAGCAGCCCGTGGGACAAGGACAATGAGCAGTTCTTC
CDR3: CASSPWDKDNEQFF

V: TRBV25-1
size: -
D: -
J: TRBJ2-1
DNA: TGTGCCAGCGGTAAAGAGGGCTGGACCTCCTACAATGAGCAGTTCTTC
CDR3: CASGKEGWTSYNEQFF

V: TRBV4-2
size: -
D: TRBD1
J: TRBJ1-1
DNA: TGTGCCAGCAGCCAAGACGACAGGGACAGCATAAATGAAGCTTTCTTT
CDR3: CASSQDDRDSINEAFF

V: TRBV15
size: -
D: TRBD1
J: TRBJ1-5
DNA: TGTGCCACCAGCAGAGATAGGGGACAGGGTAGTCAGCCCCAGCATTTT
CDR3: CATSRDRGQGSQPQHF

V: TRBV6-5
size: -
D: -
J: TRBJ2-5
DNA: TGTGCCAGCAGTTACTCTAGTCGGCAAGAGACCCAGTACTTC
CDR3: CASSYSSRQETQYF

V: TRBV5-4
size: -
D: -
J: TRBJ2-1
DNA: TGTGCCAGCAGCTTGGCCCCATCGGGGGCCTACAATGAGCAGTTCTTC
CDR3: CASSLAPSGAYNEQFF

V: TRBV5-6
size: -
D: TRBD1
J: TRBJ1-2
DNA: TGTGCCAGCAGCCTACGGACAGGGGACTATGGCTACACCTTC
CDR3: CASSLRTGDYGYTF

V: TRBV29-1
size: -
D: -
J: TRBJ2-7
DNA: TGCAGCGTTGAATCCACCCAAACAGGGAGGGAGAACGAGCAGTACTTC
CDR3: CSVESTQTGRENEQYF

V: TRBV11-3
size: -
D: TRBD1
J: TRBJ2-1
DNA: TGTGCCAGCAGCTCGACAGGGAGCTCCTACAATGAGCAGTTCTTC
CDR3: CASSSTGSSYNEQFF

V: TRBV7-8
size: -
D: -
J: TRBJ1-5
DNA: TGTGCCAGCAGCTTAGAGGCCCGGGGAAATCAGCCCCAGCATTTT
CDR3: CASSLEARGNQPQHF

V: TRBV5-1
size: -
D: -
J: TRBJ2-1
DNA: TGCGCCAGCAGCGTGGGACCGGCTCTCCTTGGGCAGTACAATGAGCAGTTCTTC
CDR3: CASSVGPALLGQYNEQFF

V: TRBV29-1
size: few
D: -
J: TRBJ1-1
DNA: TGCAGCGTTGAGGGCAGGTTGAACACTGAAGCTTTCTTT
CDR3: CSVEGRLNTEAFF

V: TRBV4-2
size: -
D: -
J: TRBJ2-7
DNA: TGTGCCAGCAGCCAAGAAGACGGATCGGGATACGAGCAGTACTTC
CDR3: CASSQEDGSGYEQYF

V: TRBV7-8
size: -
D: TRBD1
J: TRBJ2-7
DNA: TGTGCCAGCAGCTTAGCGTCGACAGGGACAACCTACGAGCAGTACTTC
CDR3: CASSLASTGTTYEQYF

V: TRBV27
size: -
D: -
J: TRBJ2-7
DNA: TGTGCCAGTAGCTCATCACTCGCGACCGAGCAGTACTTC
CDR3: CASSSSLATEQYF

V: TRBV9
size: -
D: TRBD2
J: TRBJ2-1
DNA: TGTGCCAGCAGCGTATGGGGAAGCGGGGGGGCCCTTTTTGAGCAGTTCTTC
CDR3: CASSVWGSGGALFEQFF

V: TRBV14
size: -
D: -
J: TRBJ1-5
DNA: TGTGCCAGCAGCCAAGATCGGTTTACAGGGAGCCTTAATCAGCCCCAGCATTTT
CDR3: CASSQDRFTGSLNQPQHF

V: TRBV6-5
size: -
D: -
J: TRBJ2-2
DNA: TGTGCCAGCAGCGGGACTCCCACCGGGGAGCTGTTTTTT
CDR3: CASSGTPTGELFF

V: TRBV2
size: once
D: -
J: TRBJ1-2
DNA: TGTGCCAGCTTGGGAGGGAAATATGGCTACACCTTC
CDR3: CASLGGKYGYTF

V: TRBV11-3
size: -
D: -
J: TRBJ2-1
DNA: TGTGCCAGCAGCTTACAAGGGGCAAGAAGCTCCTACAATGAGCAGTTCTTC
CDR3: CASSLQGARSSYNEQFF

V: TRBV10-3
size: -
D: TRBD1
J: TRBJ2-3
DNA: TGTGCCATCAGGAGACAGGGGCTTAGCACAGATACGCAGTATTTT
CDR3: CAIRRQGLSTDTQYF

V: TRBV30
size: once
D: TRBD1
J: TRBJ1-1
DNA: TGTGCCTGGAGGACAGGGGAAAGAACTGAAGCTTTCTTT
CDR3: CAWRTGERTEAFF

V: TRBV7-6
size: -
D: -
J: TRBJ2-7
DNA: TGTGCCAGCAGCTTATGGTCAGGGGAGTACGAGCAGTACTTC
CDR3: CASSLWSGEYEQYF

V: TRBV6-5
size: -
D: TRBD2
J: TRBJ2-5
DNA: TGTGCCAGCAGTTATGGTTTACTAGCGCACCAAGAGACCCAGTACTTC
CDR3: CASSYGLLAHQETQYF

V: TRBV27
size: -
D: -
J: TRBJ2-7
DNA: TGTGCCAGCAGTTTACAGGGCATCTCCTACGAGCAGTACTTC
CDR3: CASSLQGISYEQYF

V: TRBV11-2
size: -
D: -
J: TRBJ1-1
DNA: TGTGCCAGCAGCTTAGGGTTAGTAAACACTGAAGCTTTCTTT
CDR3: CASSLGLVNTEAFF

V: TRBV11-2
size: -
D: -
J: TRBJ1-2
DNA: TGTGCCAGCAGCCCGACTCGGGGGGGTGTTACCTATGGCTACACCTTC
CDR3: CASSPTRGGVTYGYTF

V: TRBV11-2
size: -
D: -
J: TRBJ2-1
DNA: TGTGCCAGCAGCTTTCCGGGATCCTACAATGAGCAGTTCTTC
CDR3: CASSFPGSYNEQFF

V: TRBV5-1
size: once
D: -
J: TRBJ1-4
DNA: TGCGCCAGCAGCTTCACTAAGAGAAATGAAAAACTGTTTTTT
CDR3: CASSFTKRNEKLFF

V: TRBV28
size: -
D: TRBD2
J: TRBJ2-7
DNA: TGTGCCAGCAGTGATACGGGACTAGTGTCATACGAGCAGTACTTC
CDR3: CASSDTGLVSYEQYF

V: TRBV5-1
size: -
D: TRBD1
J: TRBJ1-1
DNA: TGCGCCAGCAGCTTGGAGCCCGGGACAGCTGAAGCTTTCTTT
CDR3: CASSLEPGTAEAFF

V: TRBV2
size: -
D: -
J: TRBJ2-5
DNA: TGTGCCAGCAGGACTACAGCATTTCAAGAGACCCAGTACTTC
CDR3: CASRTTAFQETQYF

V: TRBV11-2
size: -
D: -
J: TRBJ1-1
DNA: TGTGCCAGCAGGCCACCGGGGGGTGTTGAAGCTTTCTTT
CDR3: CASRPPGGVEAFF

V: TRBV7-2
size: -
D: TRBD1
J: TRBJ1-5
DNA: TGTGCCAGCAGATTGACAGGGGGCGAGGGGAATCAGCCCCAGCATTTT
CDR3: CASRLTGGEGNQPQHF

V: TRBV15
size: -
D: -
J: TRBJ1-1
DNA: TGTGCCACCAGCACCAGACATCCTGAAGCTTTCTTT
CDR3: CATSTRHPEAFF

V: TRBV6-1
size: -
D: TRBD1
J: TRBJ1-1
DNA: TGTGCCAGCAGCGACAGGGGAAACACTGAAGCTTTCTTT
CDR3: CASSDRGNTEAFF

V: TRBV11-2
size: -
D: -
J: TRBJ2-7
DNA: TGTGCCAGCAGCTTATTTGGGTCGCGGGGCGAGCAGTACTTC
CDR3: CASSLFGSRGEQYF

V: TRBV28
size: -
D: TRBD1
J: TRBJ1-1
DNA: TGTGCCAGCAGCAGCAGGGACAGGGTATCGACTGAAGCTTTCTTT
CDR3: CASSSRDRVSTEAFF

V: TRBV30
size: -
D: -
J: TRBJ1-1
DNA: TGTGCCTGGGCCCTCGGGGGACCGGGTGCTGAAGCTTTCTTT
CDR3: CAWALGGPGAEAFF

V: TRBV27
size: -
D: TRBD1
J: TRBJ2-7
DNA: TGTGCCAGCAGTTTTGTATCCGGGACAGGCTCCTACGAGCAGTACTTC
CDR3: CASSFVSGTGSYEQYF

V: TRBV4-2
size: once
D: -
J: TRBJ2-3
DNA: TGTGCCAGCAGCCAAGATCCAGGGAAGGCAGATACGCAGTATTTT
CDR3: CASSQDPGKADTQYF

V: TRBV7-8
size: -
D: -
J: TRBJ1-2
DNA: TGTGCCAGCAGCTTAGCGCTGGCCGGGGTGGATGGCTACACCTTC
CDR3: CASSLALAGVDGYTF

V: TRBV29-1
size: -
D: -
J: TRBJ2-7
DNA: TGCAGCGTTAAGGCAGGGCTCAACGAGCAGTACTTC
CDR3: CSVKAGLNEQYF

V: TRBV5-6
size: -
D: TRBD2
J: TRBJ2-5
DNA: TGTGCCAGCTTCCTAGCGGGGCGTCAAGAGACCCAGTACTTC
CDR3: CASFLAGRQETQYF